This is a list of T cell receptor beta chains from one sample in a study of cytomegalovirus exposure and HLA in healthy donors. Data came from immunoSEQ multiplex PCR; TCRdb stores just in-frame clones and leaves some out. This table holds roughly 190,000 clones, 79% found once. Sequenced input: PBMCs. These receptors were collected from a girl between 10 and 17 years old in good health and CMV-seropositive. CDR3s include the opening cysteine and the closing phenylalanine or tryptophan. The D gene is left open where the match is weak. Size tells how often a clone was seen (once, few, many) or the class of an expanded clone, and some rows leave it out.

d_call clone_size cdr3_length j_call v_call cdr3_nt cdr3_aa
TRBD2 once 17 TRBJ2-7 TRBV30 TGTGCCTGGAGTGTGTCAAGACGGATAGCGGGGGACCACGAGCAGTACTTC CAWSVSRRIAGDHEQYF
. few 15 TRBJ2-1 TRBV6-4 TGTGCCAGCAGTGAGAAAGCCGGGACTTACAATGAGCAGTTCTTC CASSEKAGTYNEQFF
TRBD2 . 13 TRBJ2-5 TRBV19 TGTGCCAGTCGGGGACTAGCGAAAGAGACCCAGTACTTC CASRGLAKETQYF
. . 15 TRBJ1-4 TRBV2 TGTGCCAGCAGGAACCAGGGGTGGACTAATGAAAAACTGTTTTTT CASRNQGWTNEKLFF
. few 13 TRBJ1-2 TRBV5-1 TGCGCCAGCGGCCCGCAGACTAACTATGGCTACACCTTC CASGPQTNYGYTF
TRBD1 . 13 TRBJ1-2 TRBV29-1 TGCAGCGCGAAACAGGGGGTTGGCTATGGCTACACCTTC CSAKQGVGYGYTF
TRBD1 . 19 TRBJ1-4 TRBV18 TGTGCCAGCTCAGCCCGGGACAGGGCCCAAACTACCGCTAATGAAAAACTGTTTTTT CASSARDRAQTTANEKLFF
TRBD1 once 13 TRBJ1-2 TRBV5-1 TGCGCCAGCAGCTTGGAAGGGGGCAGTGGCTACACCTTC CASSLEGGSGYTF
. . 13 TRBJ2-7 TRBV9 TGTGCCAGCAGCCCGCCTGACATGTACGAGCAGTACTTC CASSPPDMYEQYF
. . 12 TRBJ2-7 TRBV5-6 TGTGCCAGCAGCCAAAGACTCGTCGAGCAGTACTTC CASSQRLVEQYF
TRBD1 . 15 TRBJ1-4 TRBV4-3 TGCGCCAGCAGCCAAGCCGGGACAGGGGGTGAAAAACTGTTTTTT CASSQAGTGGEKLFF
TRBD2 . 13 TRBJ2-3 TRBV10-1 TGCGCCAGCAGTTTAGCGGGGACAGATACGCAGTATTTT CASSLAGTDTQYF
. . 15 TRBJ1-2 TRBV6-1 TGTGCCAGCAGTGAAGCACACGGGTTCAACTATGGCTACACCTTC CASSEAHGFNYGYTF
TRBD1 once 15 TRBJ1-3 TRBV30 TGTGCCTGGAGGGGACAGGGGGCGGGAGGAAACACCATATATTTT CAWRGQGAGGNTIYF
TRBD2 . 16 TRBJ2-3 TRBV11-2 TGTGCCAGCAGCTTAGTGACTAGCGGGGGCACAGATACGCAGTATTTT CASSLVTSGGTDTQYF
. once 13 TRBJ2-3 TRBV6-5 TGTGCCAGCAGTTACTCATACACAGATACGCAGTATTTT CASSYSYTDTQYF
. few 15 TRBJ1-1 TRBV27 TGTGCCAGCAGTTTCCGGGGGGCCAGGAACACTGAAGCTTTCTTT CASSFRGARNTEAFF
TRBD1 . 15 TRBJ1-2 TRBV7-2 TGTGCCAGCAGCCCGGGACAGGGGTGGGTCTATGGCTACACCTTC CASSPGQGWVYGYTF
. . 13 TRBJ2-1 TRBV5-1 TGCGCCAGCAGCGCCTCACTAGCATATGAGCAGTTCTTC CASSASLAYEQFF
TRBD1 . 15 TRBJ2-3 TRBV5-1 TGCGCCAGCAGCCTCGGACAGGGGGCCACAGATACGCAGTATTTT CASSLGQGATDTQYF
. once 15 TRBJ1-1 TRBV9 TGTGCCAGCAGCGTCGGGGGGCTCATGAACACTGAAGCTTTCTTT CASSVGGLMNTEAFF
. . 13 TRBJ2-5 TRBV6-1 TGTGCCAGCAGTGAACAGGGCAGAGAGACCCAGTACTTC CASSEQGRETQYF
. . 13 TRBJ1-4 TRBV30 TGTGCCTGGAGTGTACAGATCCATGAAAAACTGTTTTTT CAWSVQIHEKLFF
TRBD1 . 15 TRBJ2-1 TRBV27 TGTGCCAGCCGCTTGGGACAGGGGGTCTACAATGAGCAGTTCTTC CASRLGQGVYNEQFF
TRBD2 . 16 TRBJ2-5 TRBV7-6 TGTGCCAGCAGCCCTTCCCTAGCGGGGGGGCGGGAGACCCAGTACTTC CASSPSLAGGRETQYF
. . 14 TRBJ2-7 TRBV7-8 TGTGCCAGCAGCTTAGCGGGGGATAGGGGGGAGCAGTACTTC CASSLAGDRGEQYF
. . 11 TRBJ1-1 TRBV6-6 TGTGCCAGCAGGGGGACAACTGAAGCTTTCTTT CASRGTTEAFF
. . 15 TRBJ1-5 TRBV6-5 TGTGCCAGCAGTTACTCGAGGCAGGGGCTTCAGCCCCAGCATTTT CASSYSRQGLQPQHF
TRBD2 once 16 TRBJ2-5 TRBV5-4 TGTGCCAGCAGCTCGGCAACTAGCGGGGGAGCAGAGACCCAGTACTTC CASSSATSGGAETQYF
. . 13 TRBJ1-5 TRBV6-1 TGTGCCAGCAGTGGGGGCACCAGCCAGCCCCAGCATTTT CASSGGTSQPQHF
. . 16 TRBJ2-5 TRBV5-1 TGCGCCAGCAGCTTCGGCGGGACAGTATACCAAGAGACCCAGTACTTC CASSFGGTVYQETQYF
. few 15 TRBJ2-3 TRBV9 TGTGCCAGCAGCTCCAGACGGACAGACACAGATACGCAGTATTTT CASSSRRTDTDTQYF
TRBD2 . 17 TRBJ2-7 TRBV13 TGTGCCAGCAGCTTAGGGGGACTAGCGGGGGGGCACTACGAGCAGTACTTC CASSLGGLAGGHYEQYF
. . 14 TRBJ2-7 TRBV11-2 TGTGCCAGCAGCTTAGATCGAGGGGCGGGACCTCCATACTTC CASSLDRGAGPPYF
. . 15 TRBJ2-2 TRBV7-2 TGTGCCAGCAGCTTACATAGCGCGAACACCGGGGAGCTGTTTTTT CASSLHSANTGELFF
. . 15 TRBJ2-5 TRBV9 TGTGCCAGCAGCGTAGTGCCGGGAACCCAAGAGACCCAGTACTTC CASSVVPGTQETQYF
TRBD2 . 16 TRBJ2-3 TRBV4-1 TGCGCCAGCAGCCAAGACGGGGCGGGGGGCACAGATACGCAGTATTTT CASSQDGAGGTDTQYF
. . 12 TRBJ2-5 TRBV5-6 TGTGCCAGCAGCTCGGAGGGCGAGACCCAGTACTTC CASSSEGETQYF
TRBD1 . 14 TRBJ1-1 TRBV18 TGTGCCAGCTCACCCCCAGGGGGGAGCACTGAAGCTTTCTTT CASSPPGGSTEAFF
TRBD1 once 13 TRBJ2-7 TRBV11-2 TGTGCCAGCAGCTTAGGACAGGGTGGAGAGCAGTACTTC CASSLGQGGEQYF
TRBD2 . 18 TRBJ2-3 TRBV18 TGTGCCAGCTCACCACCGGGACTAGCGGGCTCTAGCACAGATACGCAGTATTTT CASSPPGLAGSSTDTQYF
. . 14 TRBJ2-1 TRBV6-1 TGTGCCAGCAACAGGGACATAAGGTACAATGAGCAGTTCTTC CASNRDIRYNEQFF
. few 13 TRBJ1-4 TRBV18 TGTGCCAGCTCCCCTAACAGGGATGAAAAACTGTTTTTT CASSPNRDEKLFF
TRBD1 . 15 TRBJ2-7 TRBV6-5 TGTGCCACCTCCAGCCGACAGGGGTTTGCCTACGAGCAGTACTTC CATSSRQGFAYEQYF
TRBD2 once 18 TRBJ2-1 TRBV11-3 TGTGCCAGCAGCTTAACTGGGCTAGCGGGGGGACCTGACAATGAGCAGTTCTTC CASSLTGLAGGPDNEQFF
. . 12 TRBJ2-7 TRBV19 TGTGCCAGACCGGACTGCTCCTACGAGCAGTACTTC CARPDCSYEQYF
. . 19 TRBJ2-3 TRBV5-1 TGCGCCAGCAGCTCATCCGGGACATTAAACTCCGCTAGCACAGATACGCAGTATTTT CASSSSGTLNSASTDTQYF
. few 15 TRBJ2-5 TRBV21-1 TGTGCCAGCAGCCTAACACAGGGGGCCCAAGAGACCCAGTACTTC CASSLTQGAQETQYF
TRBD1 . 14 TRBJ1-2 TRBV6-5 TGTGCCAGCAGTAGCCCGGGACAGGGTTATGGCTACACCTTC CASSSPGQGYGYTF
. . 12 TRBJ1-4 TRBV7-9 TGTGCCAGCAGCTTAGTAGGACAGTCTCCGTTTTTT CASSLVGQSPFF
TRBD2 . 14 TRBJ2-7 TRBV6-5 TGTGCCAGCAGTTACTTTAGCGGGGGCTACGAGCAGTACTTC CASSYFSGGYEQYF
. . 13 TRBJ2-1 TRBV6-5 TGTGCCAGCAGTTACCCGGGGTTGGATGAGCAGTTCTTC CASSYPGLDEQFF
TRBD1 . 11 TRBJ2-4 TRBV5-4 TGTGCCAGCAGCCAAAGACAGGGGGAGTACTTC CASSQRQGEYF
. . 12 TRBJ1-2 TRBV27 TGTGCCAGCAGTTCAGGGAACTATGGCTACACCTTC CASSSGNYGYTF
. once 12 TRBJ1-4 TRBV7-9 TGTGCCAGCAGCTTAGCGAGTGAAAAACTGTTTTTT CASSLASEKLFF
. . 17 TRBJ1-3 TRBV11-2 TGTGCCAGCAGCTTTAGCCCAGGTGGGAGCTCTGGAAACACCATATATTTT CASSFSPGGSSGNTIYF
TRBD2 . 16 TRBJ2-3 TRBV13 TGTGCCAGCAGCGCCCCTAGCGGGGTAGGTCCAGATACGCAGTATTTT CASSAPSGVGPDTQYF
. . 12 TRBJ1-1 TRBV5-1 TGCGCCAGCAGCTTGGGGAGGACTGAAGCTTTCTTT CASSLGRTEAFF
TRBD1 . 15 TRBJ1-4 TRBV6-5 TGTGCCAGCAGTTACCTGGGACAGGGCTCTGAAAAACTGTTTTTT CASSYLGQGSEKLFF